Listed here is a single TCR beta chain. The data were produced by immunoSEQ multiplex PCR, yet TCRdb's version contains in-frame clones alone and is incomplete. The sample lists tens of thousands of clones; over 85% were seen once. This entry belongs to a study of Tregs in tolerant kidney transplant recipients. This sequence originates from a human donor who received a combined kidney and bone marrow transplant. The source was CD4+ T cells from blood, collected before the transplant.

The CDR3 DNA is TGCGCCAGCAGCTTGGGGGCCGCCGGGACAGTGAACTACGAGCAGTACTTC. As protein: CASSLGAAGTVNYEQYF. This chain connects TRBV5-1 to TRBJ2-7; 7 positions agree with TRBD1. This CDR3 is built from 17 residues. Germline-derived CDR1 and CDR2 are SGHRS and YFSETQ. V shed 0 bases, J shed 3 bases, and the junction held 12 bases outside the gene matches.